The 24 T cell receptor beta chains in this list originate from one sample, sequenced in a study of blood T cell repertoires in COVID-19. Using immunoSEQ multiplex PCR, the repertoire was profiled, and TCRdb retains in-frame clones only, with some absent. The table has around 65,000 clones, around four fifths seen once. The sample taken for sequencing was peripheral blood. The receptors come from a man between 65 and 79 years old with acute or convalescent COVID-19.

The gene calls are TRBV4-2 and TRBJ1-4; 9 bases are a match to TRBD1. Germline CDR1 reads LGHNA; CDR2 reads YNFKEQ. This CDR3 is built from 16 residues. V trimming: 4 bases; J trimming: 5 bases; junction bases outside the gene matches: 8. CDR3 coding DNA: TGTGCCAGCAGCCTACGGACAGGGGACCCCAATGAAAAACTGTTTTTT. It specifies CASSLRTGDPNEKLFF.

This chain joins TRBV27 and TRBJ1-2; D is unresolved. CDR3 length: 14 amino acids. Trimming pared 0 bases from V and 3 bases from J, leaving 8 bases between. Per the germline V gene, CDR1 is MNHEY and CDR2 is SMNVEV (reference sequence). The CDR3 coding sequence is TGTGCCAGCAGTTTATCCTGGCAGGACTATGGCTACACCTTC. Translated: CASSLSWQDYGYTF.

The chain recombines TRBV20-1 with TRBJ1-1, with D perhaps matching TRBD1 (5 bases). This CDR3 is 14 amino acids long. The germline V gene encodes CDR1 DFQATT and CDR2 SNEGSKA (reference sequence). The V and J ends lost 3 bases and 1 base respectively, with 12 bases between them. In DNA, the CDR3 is TGCAGTGCTAGTGGGGGAGTGAGGAACACTGAAGCTTTCTTT. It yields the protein CSASGGVRNTEAFF.

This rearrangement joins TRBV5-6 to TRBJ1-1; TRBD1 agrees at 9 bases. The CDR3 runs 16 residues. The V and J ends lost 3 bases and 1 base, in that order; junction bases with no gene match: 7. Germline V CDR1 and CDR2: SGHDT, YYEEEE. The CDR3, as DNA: TGTGCCAGCAGCTACCCGGACAGGGGACGGAACACTGAAGCTTTCTTT. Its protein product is CASSYPDRGRNTEAFF. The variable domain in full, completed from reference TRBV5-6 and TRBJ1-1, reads DAGVTQSPTHLIKTRGQQVTLRCSPKSGHDTVSWYQQALGQGPQFIFQYYEEEERQRGNFPDRFSGHQFPNYSSELNVNALLLGDSALYLCASSYPDRGRNTEAFFGQGTRLTVV.

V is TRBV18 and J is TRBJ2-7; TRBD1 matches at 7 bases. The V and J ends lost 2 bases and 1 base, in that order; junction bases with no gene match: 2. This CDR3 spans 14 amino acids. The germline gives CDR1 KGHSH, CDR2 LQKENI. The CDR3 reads CASSPSRGSYEQYF. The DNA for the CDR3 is TGTGCCAGCTCACCAAGCAGGGGGTCCTACGAGCAGTACTTC.

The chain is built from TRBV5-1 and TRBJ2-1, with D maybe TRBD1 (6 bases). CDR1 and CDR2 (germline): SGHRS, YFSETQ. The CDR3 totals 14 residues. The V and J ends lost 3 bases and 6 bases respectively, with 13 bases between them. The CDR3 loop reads CASSWKDSINEQFF. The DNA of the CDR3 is TGCGCCAGCAGCTGGAAGGACAGTATCAATGAGCAGTTCTTC.

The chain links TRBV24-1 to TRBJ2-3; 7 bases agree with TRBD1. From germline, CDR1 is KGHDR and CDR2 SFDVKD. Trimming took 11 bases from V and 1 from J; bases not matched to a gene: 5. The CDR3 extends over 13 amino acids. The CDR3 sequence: CAISGTGTDTQYF. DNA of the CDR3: TGTGCCATATCCGGGACAGGCACAGATACGCAGTATTTT.

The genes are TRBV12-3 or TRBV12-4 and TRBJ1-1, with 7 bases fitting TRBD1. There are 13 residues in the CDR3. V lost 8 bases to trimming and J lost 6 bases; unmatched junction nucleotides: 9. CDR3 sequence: CASGNRGSAEAFF. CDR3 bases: TGTGCCAGCGGAAACAGGGGTAGCGCTGAAGCTTTCTTT.

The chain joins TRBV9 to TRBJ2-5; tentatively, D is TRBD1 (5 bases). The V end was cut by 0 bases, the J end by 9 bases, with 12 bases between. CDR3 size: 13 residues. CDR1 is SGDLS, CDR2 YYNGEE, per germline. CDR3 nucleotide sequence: TGTGCCAGCAGCGTAGAGGGGTGGGGTTCCCAGTACTTC. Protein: CASSVEGWGSQYF.

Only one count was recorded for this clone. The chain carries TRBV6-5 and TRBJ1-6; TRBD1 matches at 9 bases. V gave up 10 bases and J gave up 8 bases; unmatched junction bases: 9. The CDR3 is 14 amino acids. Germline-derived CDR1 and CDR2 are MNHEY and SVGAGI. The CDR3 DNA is TGTGCCACCCCCCCCCGGGACAGGGATTCACCCCTCCACTTT. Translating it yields CATPPRDRDSPLHF.

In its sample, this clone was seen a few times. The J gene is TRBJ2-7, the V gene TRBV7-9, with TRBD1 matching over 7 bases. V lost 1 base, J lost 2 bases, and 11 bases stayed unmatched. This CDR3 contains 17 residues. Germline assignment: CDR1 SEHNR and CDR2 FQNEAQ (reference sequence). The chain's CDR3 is CASSLGLGDRMTYEQYF. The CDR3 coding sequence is TGTGCCAGCAGCTTAGGGCTGGGGGACAGAATGACCTACGAGCAGTACTTC.

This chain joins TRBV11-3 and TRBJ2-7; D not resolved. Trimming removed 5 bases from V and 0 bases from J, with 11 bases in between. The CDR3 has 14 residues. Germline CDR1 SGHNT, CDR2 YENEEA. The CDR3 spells CASSLGPSSYEQYF. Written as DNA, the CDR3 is TGTGCCAGCAGCCTCGGTCCTTCCTCCTACGAGCAGTACTTC.

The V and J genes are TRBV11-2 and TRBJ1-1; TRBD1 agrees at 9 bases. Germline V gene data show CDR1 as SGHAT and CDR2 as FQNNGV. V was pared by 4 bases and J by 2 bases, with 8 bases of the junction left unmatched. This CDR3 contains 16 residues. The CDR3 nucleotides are TGTGCCAGCAGCTCGAAGACAGGGGGAGGTAACACTGAAGCTTTCTTT. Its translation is CASSSKTGGGNTEAFF.

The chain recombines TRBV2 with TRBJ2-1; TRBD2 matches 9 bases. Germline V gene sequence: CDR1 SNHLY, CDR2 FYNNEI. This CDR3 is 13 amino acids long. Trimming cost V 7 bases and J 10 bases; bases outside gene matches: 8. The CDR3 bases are TGTGCCAGCACTCCGGGACTAGCTAGGGAGCAGTTCTTC. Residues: CASTPGLAREQFF.

CDR3 region: CASSYSGAWSQYF. DNA for the CDR3: TGTGCCAGCAGTTATAGCGGGGCTTGGTCCCAGTACTTC. The gene calls are TRBV6-2 or TRBV6-3 and TRBJ2-5; 8 positions agree with TRBD2. The length of the CDR3 is 13 residues. Per germline, CDR1 MNHEY and CDR2 SVGEGT. The V gene end was trimmed by 3 bases and the J gene end by 9 bases; junction bases not matched to a gene: 6.

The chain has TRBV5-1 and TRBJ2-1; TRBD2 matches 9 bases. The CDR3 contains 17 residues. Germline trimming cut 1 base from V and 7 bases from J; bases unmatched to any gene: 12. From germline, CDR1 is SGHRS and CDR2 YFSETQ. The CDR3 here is CASSLFAGGPLRNEQFF. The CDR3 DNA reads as TGCGCCAGCAGCTTGTTTGCGGGGGGGCCATTAAGGAATGAGCAGTTCTTC.

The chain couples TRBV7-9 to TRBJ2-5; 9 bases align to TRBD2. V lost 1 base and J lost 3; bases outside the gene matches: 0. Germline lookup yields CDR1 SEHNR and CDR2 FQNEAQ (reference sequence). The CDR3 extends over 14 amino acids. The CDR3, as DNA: TGTGCCAGCAGCTTAGGACTAGCGGAAGAGACCCAGTACTTC. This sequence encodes CASSLGLAEETQYF.

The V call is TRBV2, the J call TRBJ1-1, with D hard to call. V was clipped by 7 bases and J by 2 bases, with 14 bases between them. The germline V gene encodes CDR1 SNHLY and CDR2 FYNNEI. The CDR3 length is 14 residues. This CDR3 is CASTFMGGNTEAFF. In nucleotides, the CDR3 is TGTGCCAGCACTTTCATGGGAGGTAACACTGAAGCTTTCTTT.

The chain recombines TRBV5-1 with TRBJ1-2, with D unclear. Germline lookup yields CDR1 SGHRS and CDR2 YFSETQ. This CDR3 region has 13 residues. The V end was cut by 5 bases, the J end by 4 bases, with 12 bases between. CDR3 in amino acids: CASSIAESYGYTF. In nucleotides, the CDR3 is TGCGCCAGCAGTATAGCAGAAAGCTATGGCTACACCTTC.

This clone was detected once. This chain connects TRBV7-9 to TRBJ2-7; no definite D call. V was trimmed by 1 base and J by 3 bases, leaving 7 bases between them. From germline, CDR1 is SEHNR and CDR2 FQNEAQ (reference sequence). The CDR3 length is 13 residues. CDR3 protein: CASSLGLDYEQYF. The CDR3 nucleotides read TGTGCCAGCAGCTTAGGGCTCGACTACGAGCAGTACTTC.

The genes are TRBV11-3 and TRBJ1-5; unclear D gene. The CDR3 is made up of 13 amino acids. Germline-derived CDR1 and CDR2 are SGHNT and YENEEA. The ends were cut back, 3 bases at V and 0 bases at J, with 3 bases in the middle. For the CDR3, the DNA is TGTGCCAGCAGCTTTAGTAGCAATCAGCCCCAGCATTTT. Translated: CASSFSSNQPQHF.

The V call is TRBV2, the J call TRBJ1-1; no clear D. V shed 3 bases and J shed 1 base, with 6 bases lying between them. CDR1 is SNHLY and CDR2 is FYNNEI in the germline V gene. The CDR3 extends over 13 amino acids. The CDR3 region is CASSDEGNTEAFF. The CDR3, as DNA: TGTGCCAGCAGTGACGAGGGGAACACTGAAGCTTTCTTT. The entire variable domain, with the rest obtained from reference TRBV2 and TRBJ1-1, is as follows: EPEVTQTPSHQVTQMGQEVILRCVPISNHLYFYWYRQILGQKVEFLVSFYNNEISEKSEIFDDQFSVERPDGSNFTLKIRSTKLEDSAMYFCASSDEGNTEAFFGQGTRLTVV.

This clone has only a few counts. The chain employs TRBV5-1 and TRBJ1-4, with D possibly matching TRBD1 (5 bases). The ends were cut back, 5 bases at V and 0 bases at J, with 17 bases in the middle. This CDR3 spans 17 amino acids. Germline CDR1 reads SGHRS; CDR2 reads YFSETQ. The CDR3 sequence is CASRVGRAIATNEKLFF. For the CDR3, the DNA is TGCGCCAGCAGAGTAGGCAGGGCTATAGCAACTAATGAAAAACTGTTTTTT.

In DNA, the CDR3 is TGCGCCAGCAGCCCTACAGGGGGCGGGGATACGCAGTATTTT. It codes for CASSPTGGGDTQYF. The chain is built from TRBV5-1 and TRBJ2-3; 9 positions agree with TRBD1. Germline loops: CDR1 SGHRS, CDR2 YFSETQ. V shed 4 bases and J 6 bases; nucleotides not matched to a gene: 6. The CDR3 totals 14 residues.